A single sample is the source of the 5 T cell receptor beta chains below, sequenced in a study of cytomegalovirus exposure and HLA in healthy donors. The PCR ran on 60 Vbeta and 13 Jbeta primers. Here immunoSEQ multiplex PCR was the method, and the copy in TCRdb shows in-frame clones only, minus some. The sample yields some 100,000 clones, 74% seen once. The sequenced material came from PBMCs. Source of these receptors: a human donor in good health.

This clone occurred a few times. This chain joins TRBV5-1 and TRBJ2-1; D may be TRBD2 (6 bases). V was trimmed by 0 bases and J by 1 base, leaving 17 bases between them. Per germline, CDR1 SGHRS and CDR2 YFSETQ. The length of the CDR3 is 18 residues. CDR3 in amino acids: CASSLGRWRRDSYNEQFF. The CDR3, as DNA: TGCGCCAGCAGCTTGGGGCGTTGGCGGCGGGATTCCTACAATGAGCAGTTCTTC.

Of note for this clone: The sample contains more than one DNA sequence encoding this CDR3. The chain is built from TRBV5-1 and TRBJ1-1; D might be TRBD1 (6 bases). Germline CDR1 and CDR2: SGHRS and YFSETQ. Trimming shortened V by 0 bases and J by 4 bases, and 7 bases separated the two germline ends. The CDR3 consists of 13 residues. CDR3 DNA sequence: TGCGCCAGCAGCTTGGGAGGGGGCACTGAAGCTTTCTTT. Its translation: CASSLGGGTEAFF.

This clone was found a few times. The chain employs TRBV30 and TRBJ2-3; 8 bases map to TRBD1. V lost 4 bases and J lost 0; bases outside the gene matches: 6. Germline CDR1 GTSNPN, CDR2 SVGIG (reference sequence). The CDR3 spans 15 residues. The CDR3 sequence: CAWIGQGTSTDTQYF. CDR3 coding DNA: TGTGCCTGGATAGGACAGGGCACTAGCACAGATACGCAGTATTTT.

The chain carries TRBV5-5 and TRBJ2-7, with D perhaps matching TRBD1 (8 bases). From germline, CDR1 is SGHKS and CDR2 YYEKEE (reference sequence). This CDR3 has 14 residues. With 1 base removed from V and 6 bases from J, the gap between germline ends came to 14 bases. This CDR3 is CASSLFTGGGEQYF. CDR3 DNA sequence: TGTGCCAGCAGCTTGTTCACAGGGGGGGGCGAGCAGTACTTC.

This sequence joins TRBV5-4 and TRBJ2-7; 8 bases map to TRBD2. Germline assignment: CDR1 SGHNT and CDR2 YYREEE (reference sequence). The CDR3 has 15 amino acids. V was clipped by 4 bases and J by 6 bases; unmatched bases: 12. In DNA, the CDR3 is TGTGCCAGCAGCCATGATAGCGGGGAGGGGGGCGAGCAGTACTTC. The encoded protein is CASSHDSGEGGEQYF.